The clone carrying this TCR beta chain was seen more than once but under ten times. Its antigen is not identified. This sample stems from a study of T cell responses to AZD1222 COVID-19 vaccine. Study context: Second doses that came at about 4 or about 12 weeks were put together.

Repertoires were generated with immunoSEQ multiplex PCR, while TCRdb's copy carries only in-frame clones and drops some. The profile shows fewer than 200,000 clones, around 90% of them singletons. CDR1 is MNHEY, CDR2 SMNVEV, per germline (reference sequence). The CDR3 spans 12 residues. V was cut by 5 bases and J by 4 bases, with 9 bases left in between. Study outcomes and limitations: The span of vaccine-associated CD4 TCRs extended across spike, with dominance at 160-218 and 743-854. Spike-specific TCR breadth and depth grew following two AZD1222 doses. The study sampled repertoires only after the peak T cell response.

The source material was peripheral blood, sampled on day 0 of AZD1222 vaccination. The V call is TRBV27, the J call TRBJ2-7; D gene unclear. The sequence was collected from an adult in good health. The CDR3 protein is CASSTNRYEQYF. The CDR3 region has the DNA TGTGCCAGCAGTACCAACAGATACGAGCAGTACTTC.